This T cell receptor beta chain came from a study of blood T cell repertoires in COVID-19. V lost 5 bases and J lost 6; bases outside the gene matches: 10. This CDR3 is built from 16 residues. Germline CDR1 MDHEN, CDR2 SYDVKM. Clones were read by immunoSEQ multiplex PCR, and TCRdb kept only the in-frame ones, dropping some. The sample shows some 270,000 clones, over 75% of them seen only once. What was sequenced was peripheral blood. The J gene is TRBJ1-6, the V gene TRBV28; 7 bases line up with TRBD1. The clonotype originates from a human donor with COVID-19, enrolled during active disease. The donor label of this sample is uncertain. The CDR3 protein is CASSPPGQSSNSPLHF. Written as DNA, the CDR3 is TGTGCCAGCAGTCCGCCGGGACAGTCAAGTAATTCACCCCTCCACTTT. Looking up the rest from reference TRBV28 and TRBJ1-6 gives the full variable domain: DVKVTQSSRYLVKRTGEKVFLECVQDMDHENMFWYRQDPGLGLRLIYFSYDVKMKEKGDIPEGYSVSREKKERFSLILESASTNQTSMYLCASSPPGQSSNSPLHFGNGTRLTVT.